This entry features one TCR beta chain sequence. These data belong to a study of cytomegalovirus exposure and HLA in healthy donors. Primers: 60 Vbeta forward and 13 Jbeta reverse. The protocol was immunoSEQ multiplex PCR, while the TCRdb copy is restricted to in-frame clones and leaves out a portion. Altogether roughly 150,000 clones are present, roughly 85% being singletons, with the ten largest covering 1%. V was trimmed by 2 bases and J by 2 bases, leaving 14 bases between them. CDR1 SGHDT and CDR2 YYEEEE come from the germline V gene. This CDR3 has 15 amino acids. Sequenced: PBMCs. V is TRBV5-6 and J is TRBJ2-7; D might be TRBD2 (5 bases). This sequence originates from a boy under 10 years old in good health and CMV-seronegative. The CDR3 protein is CASSFGEVATYEQYF. The DNA for the CDR3 is TGTGCCAGCAGCTTCGGGGAAGTAGCAACCTACGAGCAGTACTTC.